This TCR beta chain was captured by sequencing in a study of shared clonotypes between healthy human individuals. TCRdb keeps only in-frame clones here, not all; method: immunoSEQ multiplex PCR. The sample includes about 2.3 million clones, approximately 93% seen only once; the top ten take 0.39%. The sequence derives from a man younger than 35 in good health. Some clones in this sample may be carry-over from other donors' samples. Sequencing was carried out using naive CD4+ T cells from PBMCs. Subset described: CD45RA+ positively selected.

The CDR3 spells CASSFWNTGELFF. In nucleotides, the CDR3 is TGTGCCAGCAGCTTTTGGAACACCGGGGAGCTGTTTTTT. The gene calls are TRBV7-3 and TRBJ2-2; no clear D gene. Germline lookup yields CDR1 SGHTA and CDR2 FQGTGA. V was pared by 3 bases and J by 1 base, with 3 bases between. The CDR3 spans 13 residues.